The T cell receptor beta chain described here comes from a study of T cell changes during pregnancy in multiple sclerosis. The repertoire was sequenced with immunoSEQ multiplex PCR; TCRdb's copy has only in-frame clones and lacks some. The sample lists more than 65,000 clones, just over 90% occurring once. The V gene end was trimmed by 5 bases and the J gene end by 4 bases; junction bases not matched to a gene: 10. The V gene's germline CDR1 is SEHNR and CDR2 FQNEAQ (reference sequence). This CDR3 region has 16 residues. This material consisted of CD4+ T cells from peripheral blood mononuclear cells, taken before pregnancy. The clonotype comes from a female donor with multiple sclerosis, enrolled in a pregnancy study. The rearrangement links TRBV7-9 to TRBJ1-4, with TRBD1 matching over 7 bases. CDR3 sequence: CASSEGYRGVNEKLFF. The CDR3, as DNA: TGTGCCAGCAGCGAAGGATACAGGGGAGTTAATGAAAAACTGTTTTTT.